These 17 T cell receptor beta chains came from one sample sequenced in a study of T cell responses to AZD1222 COVID-19 vaccine. The data were produced by immunoSEQ multiplex PCR, yet TCRdb's version contains in-frame clones alone and is incomplete. The profile shows 100,000 to 120,000 clones, less than 95% of them singletons. The sequences come from peripheral blood, collected on day 0 of AZD1222 vaccination. These receptors came from an adult in good health.

This chain uses TRBV24-1 with TRBJ1-2; D is uncertain. Trimming cost V 1 base and J 4 bases, with 12 bases left between them. The CDR3 length is 15 residues. Germline loops: CDR1 KGHDR, CDR2 SFDVKD. The DNA for the CDR3 is TGTGCCACCAGTGATTTCCCCCCCCCGGGCTATGGCTACACCTTC. It yields the protein CATSDFPPPGYGYTF.

V and J are TRBV5-1 and TRBJ1-2; D not certain. V shed 4 bases and J shed 0 bases, with 10 bases lying between them. CDR3 length: 14 residues. Per germline, CDR1 SGHRS and CDR2 YFSETQ. CDR3 DNA sequence: TGCGCCAGCAGCCCCCGGACGGCTAACTATGGCTACACCTTC. It codes for CASSPRTANYGYTF.

The V gene is TRBV3-1 (or the pseudogene TRBV3-2), the J gene TRBJ1-2; 7 nucleotides agree with TRBD1. V dropped 7 bases and J dropped 5; count of bases not matched to a gene: 7. Looked up from germline, CDR1 is LGHDT and CDR2 is YNNKEL (reference sequence). This CDR3 region has 13 residues. In nucleotides, the CDR3 is TGTGCCAGCACCGCAGACAGGGCATATGGCTACACCTTC. It specifies CASTADRAYGYTF.

The chain links TRBV27 to TRBJ1-6; 7 bases map to TRBD1. V gave up 10 bases and J gave up 4 bases; unmatched junction bases: 4. This CDR3 has 13 amino acids. Germline CDR1 and CDR2: MNHEY and SMNVEV (reference sequence). CDR3 in DNA: TGTGCCACCACACAGGGGTATAATTCACCCCTCCACTTT. Protein: CATTQGYNSPLHF.

V usage is TRBV4-2 and J usage is TRBJ1-4; no definite D call. The V and J ends lost 0 bases and 7 bases respectively, with 3 bases between them. The CDR3 has 12 amino acids. CDR1 and CDR2 (germline): LGHNA, YNFKEQ. As DNA, the CDR3 is TGTGCCAGCAGCCAAGAGGTTGAAAAACTGTTTTTT. This encodes CASSQEVEKLFF.

The V and J genes are TRBV19 and TRBJ1-2, with unresolved D. CDR1 and CDR2 from the germline V gene are LNHDA and SQIVND (reference sequence). The CDR3 is made up of 13 amino acids. V lost 1 base to trimming and J lost 4 bases, with 7 bases between them. The CDR3 region is CASSIGAVYGYTF. CDR3 in DNA: TGTGCCAGTAGTATAGGCGCAGTCTATGGCTACACCTTC. Combining the CDR3 with reference TRBV19 and TRBJ1-2 gives the whole variable domain DGGITQSPKYLFRKEGQNVTLSCEQNLNHDAMYWYRQDPGQGLRLIYYSQIVNDFQKGDIAEGYSVSREKKESFPLTVTSAQKNPTAFYLCASSIGAVYGYTFGSGTRLTVV.

In its sample, this clone was seen once. The chain has TRBV28 and TRBJ1-6, with D perhaps matching TRBD1 (6 bases). This CDR3 comprises 12 residues. Germline loops: CDR1 MDHEN, CDR2 SYDVKM. Trimming stripped 9 bases from V and 9 bases from J, with 12 bases between. The CDR3 spells CASSGAGSPLHF. CDR3 in DNA: TGTGCCAGTTCGGGGGCGGGTTCACCCCTCCACTTT.

V and J are TRBV9 and TRBJ2-6; TRBD1 matches 8 bases. CDR3 size: 16 residues. Trimming at V came to 4 bases and at J to 3 bases, leaving 6 bases not matched to a gene. CDR1 is SGDLS, CDR2 YYNGEE, per germline. CDR3 sequence (DNA): TGTGCCAGCAGCCCTCAGGGGGCGCGTGGGGCCAACGTCCTGACTTTC. It encodes CASSPQGARGANVLTF.

The rearrangement uses TRBV28 and TRBJ1-5; a possible D gene is TRBD1 (5 bases). V shed 3 bases and J shed 2 bases, with 17 bases lying between them. The CDR3 runs 17 residues. Per the germline V gene, CDR1 is MDHEN and CDR2 is SYDVKM. The CDR3 protein is CASSFDSRRTGNQPQHF. CDR3 coding DNA: TGTGCCAGCAGTTTCGACAGCCGACGGACCGGCAATCAGCCCCAGCATTTT. Full variable domain (outside the CDR3, taken from reference TRBV28 and TRBJ1-5): DVKVTQSSRYLVKRTGEKVFLECVQDMDHENMFWYRQDPGLGLRLIYFSYDVKMKEKGDIPEGYSVSREKKERFSLILESASTNQTSMYLCASSFDSRRTGNQPQHFGDGTRLSIL.

The J gene is TRBJ2-7, the V gene TRBV6-5; 11 nucleotides align to TRBD1. V was pared by 8 bases and J by 5 bases, with 8 bases of the junction left unmatched. The germline V gene has CDR1 MNHEY and CDR2 SVGAGI. CDR3 length equals 14 residues. The CDR3 sequence: CASRWTGGNNEQYF. The CDR3, as DNA: TGTGCCAGCCGGTGGACAGGGGGCAACAACGAGCAGTACTTC.

This chain joins TRBV14 and TRBJ2-2; perhaps TRBD2 as D (5 bases). This CDR3 comprises 15 residues. The germline V gene encodes CDR1 SGHDN and CDR2 FVKESK. V lost 0 bases and J lost 1, with 6 bases in between. CDR3 sequence: CASSQEGGNTGELFF. As DNA, the CDR3 is TGTGCCAGCAGCCAAGAAGGAGGGAACACCGGGGAGCTGTTTTTT.

The rearrangement uses TRBV27 and TRBJ1-1, with D possibly being TRBD1 (6 bases). Germline loops: CDR1 MNHEY, CDR2 SMNVEV (reference sequence). CDR3 size: 17 residues. V was clipped by 0 bases and J by 3 bases, with 17 bases between them. CDR3 amino acids: CASSLSRGGVLDTEAFF. CDR3 in DNA: TGTGCCAGCAGTTTATCGAGGGGGGGCGTGCTTGACACTGAAGCTTTCTTT.

V usage is TRBV2 and J usage is TRBJ2-7, with D hard to call. The V end was cut by 6 bases, the J end by 2 bases, with 8 bases between. This CDR3 is 12 amino acids long. CDR1 and CDR2 (germline): SNHLY, FYNNEI. CDR3 in amino acids: CASSEPTYEQYF. CDR3 sequence (DNA): TGTGCCAGCAGCGAACCTACCTACGAGCAGTACTTC.

This chain links TRBV7-9 with TRBJ1-4, with 10 bases that match TRBD1. CDR3 length equals 14 residues. The V segment lost 6 bases and the J segment 6 bases; nucleotides outside the gene matches: 4. Germline V lookup: CDR1 SEHNR, CDR2 FQNEAQ (reference sequence). The CDR3 here is CASRRDRGDEKLFF. The CDR3 DNA follows: TGTGCCAGCAGGAGGGACAGGGGAGATGAAAAACTGTTTTTT.

This clone was counted once. CDR3: CASSVANSGNTIYF. The CDR3, as DNA: TGTGCCAGCAGCGTAGCGAACTCTGGAAACACCATATATTTT. The rearrangement uses TRBV9 and TRBJ1-3; no definite D call. The germline V gene has CDR1 SGDLS and CDR2 YYNGEE. The CDR3 has 14 residues. Trimming pared 0 bases from V and 0 bases from J, leaving 4 bases between.

A few counts support this clone. At the DNA level, this CDR3 is encoded by other sequences in the same sample as well. The gene calls are TRBV6-4 and TRBJ2-3, with TRBD2 matching over 11 bases. V dropped 3 bases and J dropped 2; count of bases not matched to a gene: 1. Germline-derived CDR1 and CDR2 are MRHNA and SNTAGT. The CDR3 consists of 15 residues. The CDR3 DNA is TGTGCCAGCAGTGATAGCGGGGGGGCCACAGATACGCAGTATTTT. Translated: CASSDSGGATDTQYF.

The V and J genes are TRBV19 and TRBJ1-5, with 8 bases lining up with TRBD1. V lost 1 base, J lost 1 base, and 3 bases stayed unmatched. The CDR3 is 16 residues long. Germline lookup yields CDR1 LNHDA and CDR2 SQIVND (reference sequence). For the CDR3, the DNA is TGTGCCAGTAGTATAGGGACAGGGACGAGCAATCAGCCCCAGCATTTT. Protein product: CASSIGTGTSNQPQHF.